The T cell receptor (beta chain) described here comes from a study of blood T cell repertoires in COVID-19. As for the study in general: Samples taken during acute and convalescent COVID-19 were collected in the United States, Italy and Spain. T cells, B-cell-depleted T cells, or PBMCs provided the cDNA or gDNA that served as material.

This clone turned up a few times. CDR3 size: 16 residues. In germline, CDR1 is MNHEY, CDR2 SVGAGI. Trimming shortened V by 2 bases and J by 5 bases, and 18 bases separated the two germline ends. Participant ages covered about 18 to 95 years across around 25 US areas. Generated by immunoSEQ multiplex PCR, the TCRdb table keeps only in-frame clones and is missing some. The repertoire holds approximately 280,000 clones, with approximately 86% as singletons. The TCR originated in a woman younger than 35 who had recovered from COVID-19. V gene TRBV6-5 combines with J gene TRBJ2-5; tentatively, D is TRBD1 (5 bases). Sequenced sample: PBMCs or T cells enriched from blood (not recorded which). For the CDR3, the DNA is TGTGCCAGCAGTTACGGCTGGGGCCAACCCTCGGAGACCCAGTACTTC. Protein product: CASSYGWGQPSETQYF.